The 9 T cell receptor beta chains presented below share a single source sample, sequenced in a study of blood T cell repertoires in COVID-19 (dated by TCRdb to the early 2020s). Libraries were made using the immunoSEQ multiplex PCR assay. In TCRdb, the immuneACCESS table is reduced to in-frame sequences with V and J assigned. These tables do not hold every clone; where another copy was compared, an unresolved V gene accounts for under half, and the others remain unexplained. The table for this sample lists more than 150,000 clones; approximately 88% of them were counted only once. Of the sample, 2.5% to 3.5% is held by the ten largest clones. The sample was peripheral blood. The origin of the receptors is a man aged 55 to 70 with acute or convalescent COVID-19.

As regards this clone: The sample carries other DNA sequences with the same CDR3. CDR3 sequence: CASSQGRGNYGYTF. CDR3 in DNA: TGTGCCAGCAGCCAAGGCAGGGGTAACTATGGCTACACCTTC. The chain recombines TRBV3-1 (or the pseudogene TRBV3-2) with TRBJ1-2; the D gene is possibly TRBD1 (6 bases). CDR1 is LGHDT, CDR2 YNNKEL, per germline (reference sequence). Trimming pared 1 base from V and 1 base from J, leaving 7 bases between. The CDR3 consists of 14 residues.

The rearrangement joins TRBV27 to TRBJ1-6, with 8 bases matching TRBD1. This CDR3 comprises 16 residues. With 5 bases clipped from V and 9 bases from J, the junction kept 12 bases outside the gene matches. Per germline, CDR1 MNHEY and CDR2 SMNVEV (reference sequence). DNA for the CDR3: TGTGCCAGCAGTCATGGCGCTGACAGGGGAAGTTCACCCCTCCACTTT. The encoded protein is CASSHGADRGSSPLHF.

The V call is TRBV10-3, the J call TRBJ1-2, with D uncertain. Germline V gene data show CDR1 as ENHRY and CDR2 as SYGVKD. The CDR3 is 13 amino acids. V was cut by 6 bases and J by 8 bases, with 16 bases left in between. The CDR3 nucleotides read TGTGCCATCAGCGAGCAGTGGGGAGGGGGCTACACCTTC. Amino acid sequence: CAISEQWGGGYTF.

V is TRBV3-1 (or the pseudogene TRBV3-2) and J is TRBJ1-2, with D possibly being TRBD1 (6 bases). V lost 0 bases and J 4 bases, leaving 12 bases between the germline ends. The CDR3 sequence is 15 residues long. Per the germline V gene, CDR1 is LGHDT and CDR2 is YNNKEL (reference sequence). Written as DNA, the CDR3 is TGTGCCAGCAGCCAAGAGTCAGGGGCGAGCTATGGCTACACCTTC. It specifies CASSQESGASYGYTF.

The rearrangement joins TRBV10-3 to TRBJ2-1; the D gene is possibly TRBD1 (6 bases). The germline CDR1 and CDR2 sequences are ENHRY and SYGVKD. The CDR3 covers 11 residues. V was trimmed by 8 bases and J by 10 bases, leaving 12 bases between them. The CDR3 region is CAIGDTAEQFF. CDR3 DNA sequence: TGTGCCATCGGGGACACCGCAGAGCAGTTCTTC.

The rearrangement joins TRBV19 to TRBJ1-6, with 7 nucleotides matching TRBD1. The V and J ends lost 3 bases and 7 bases, in that order; junction bases with no gene match: 3. This CDR3 spans 14 amino acids. Germline V gene data show CDR1 as LNHDA and CDR2 as SQIVND (reference sequence). CDR3 protein: CASSMGRGNSPLHF. The CDR3 DNA sequence: TGTGCCAGTAGTATGGGCAGGGGGAATTCACCCCTCCACTTT.

This clone was picked up one time. The chain carries TRBV30 and TRBJ2-7, with 7 bases matching TRBD1. CDR1 GTSNPN and CDR2 SVGIG come from the germline V gene (reference sequence). The CDR3 spans 12 residues. Trimming cost V 7 bases and J 7 bases; bases outside gene matches: 10. CDR3 residues: CAYLQGTGEQYF. CDR3 nucleotide sequence: TGTGCCTACTTACAGGGGACGGGAGAGCAGTACTTC.

The chain uses TRBV2 and TRBJ1-2; tentatively, D is TRBD1 (5 bases). The germline V and J ends were trimmed by 5 bases and 4 bases, with 14 bases remaining between them. The CDR3 contains 14 residues. CDR1 is SNHLY, CDR2 FYNNEI, per germline. CDR3 loop: CASSQKTEIYGYTF. The DNA of the CDR3 is TGTGCCAGCAGTCAAAAGACAGAGATCTATGGCTACACCTTC.

V is TRBV6-2 or TRBV6-3 and J is TRBJ2-3; the match to TRBD2 covers 8 bases. Germline trimming cut 0 bases from V and 9 bases from J; bases unmatched to any gene: 8. This CDR3 comprises 15 residues. Germline V CDR1 and CDR2: MNHEY, SVGEGT. The CDR3 reads CASSYSRTSLLTQYF. The CDR3 coding sequence is TGTGCCAGCAGTTACTCGAGGACTAGCCTGTTAACGCAGTATTTT.